This T cell receptor beta chain was captured in a study of patients and donors after allogeneic stem cell transplantation. TCRdb reprocessed the RT-PCR reads with MiXCR, giving one entry per CDR3 protein. This table has some 150,000 distinct CDR3 sequences, about a third appearing once. Germline lookup yields CDR1 SNHLY and CDR2 FYNNEI. With V trimmed by 4 bases and J by 4 bases, 12 bases remained unmatched. The CDR3 has 16 residues. Sequencing was performed on blood, either unsorted or a sorted T cell fraction (not recorded which). The clonotype comes from a human donor who was either an allogeneic HSCT recipient or a stem cell or donor lymphocyte infusion donor (not recorded which). It is not recorded whose cells these are; they may come from a transplant donor. The genes are TRBV2 and TRBJ1-2; 7 bases are a match to TRBD1. The DNA for the CDR3 is TGTGCCAGCAGTGCCGCGCCGCCGGGACAGCTCTATGGCTACACCTTC. Its protein is CASSAAPPGQLYGYTF.